A selection of T cell receptor beta chains follows, all from one sample in a study of blood T cell repertoires in COVID-19. Assay: immunoSEQ multiplex PCR; the TCRdb copy retains only in-frame clones and omits some. The table shows around 67,000 clones, with around 80% occurring only once. The sample was peripheral blood. These receptors were collected from a man aged 45 to 65 with active COVID-19. Both conserved end residues are trimmed from each CDR3. D genes are given only for firm matches.

d_call,v_call,j_call,cdr3_aa
NA,TRBV4-1,TRBJ2-5,ASKDRVGGPEETQY
NA,TRBV5-1,TRBJ2-1,ASSLDAGLQF
NA,TRBV3-1/TRBV3-2,TRBJ1-1,ASSHLSGTEAF
NA,TRBV21-1,TRBJ2-5,ASSPRGQSLAWETQY
TRBD1,TRBV7-9,TRBJ2-7,ASSGRQGAYEQY
NA,TRBV4-1,TRBJ2-3,ASSQGSRPPDTQY
TRBD1,TRBV28,TRBJ1-4,ASSPRGTGRKNEKLF
TRBD2,TRBV7-2,TRBJ2-1,ASSFAGVKNEQF
TRBD2,TRBV4-2,TRBJ2-7,ASSRGGGQSYEQY
NA,TRBV2,TRBJ1-2,ASRASRGGGYT
NA,TRBV5-1,TRBJ1-5,ASSLSGGMLQPQH
TRBD2,TRBV6-6,TRBJ2-3,ASSRNIATSGRTDTQY
NA,TRBV28,TRBJ1-2,ASRPTWSGGYT
NA,TRBV13,TRBJ2-7,ASSSGGPISYEQY
NA,TRBV29-1,TRBJ1-2,SVSTLTNYGYT
NA,TRBV7-2,TRBJ2-7,ASSLAAGGQSSYEQY
TRBD1,TRBV13,TRBJ1-1,ASSSDRVPEAF
NA,TRBV7-2,TRBJ1-1,ASSLEGGVVRNTEAF
TRBD1,TRBV24-1,TRBJ2-3,ATSDLGQSSSDTQY
NA,TRBV30,TRBJ1-6,AWRRAHNSPLH
NA,TRBV6-6,TRBJ2-1,ASSIRGAYNEQF
TRBD2,TRBV7-8,TRBJ2-3,ASSVGLAVDTDTQY
TRBD2,TRBV7-9,TRBJ2-3,ASSYGLADNTDTQY
TRBD2,TRBV7-9,TRBJ2-2,ASSLIAGGGTGELF
NA,TRBV7-9,TRBJ1-3,ASSLRQHSPTGNTIY
TRBD2,TRBV28,TRBJ2-4,ASSSPSGGLQNIQY
TRBD2,TRBV9,TRBJ2-3,ASSTTSGSGSDTQY
TRBD2,TRBV7-9,TRBJ2-1,ASSRSGGEYNEQF
NA,TRBV28,TRBJ2-7,ASSSPSRQRYSYEQY
NA,TRBV9,TRBJ2-7,ASSQGGHTSYEQY
NA,TRBV6-5,TRBJ2-1,ASSYSMGAPIWEQF
NA,TRBV5-6,TRBJ1-6,ASSPGFYSPLH
NA,TRBV6-6,TRBJ2-7,ASSFPRESHEQY
TRBD2,TRBV5-4,TRBJ2-1,ASVLSGGVNEQF
NA,TRBV5-6,TRBJ1-1,ASSPLGRGSLNTEAF
TRBD2,TRBV5-6,TRBJ2-1,ASSLVTSGGNEQF
NA,TRBV21-1,TRBJ2-7,ASSKVGTSGSSYEQY
NA,TRBV4-3,TRBJ1-2,ASSQDPQVTYGYT